This T cell receptor beta chain was recovered during a study of T cell repertoires in cytomegalovirus infection (dated by TCRdb to about 2019). Study-level background: Donor HLA type was relevant to the analysis, because carriage of CMV infection together with the matching HLA type was indicated by public TCR beta signatures.

TCRdb lists the instrument as Illumina HiSeq 1500. TCRdb took the public reads, trimmed them with fastp at Q25, ran MiXCR for clone calling and kept in-frame beta chains. Every entry covers one CDR3 protein and lists the most common genes and DNA from its rows. The sample table shows under 850,000 distinct CDR3 sequences, and 35% are seen once. Under 3% of the sample rests with the top ten. Details on this clonotype: The clone's antigen remains unknown. No base quality values were provided; no much bigger clone lies one nucleotide off.

The CDR3 contains 14 residues, cysteine and phenylalanine counted. Of all the DNA, just the CDR3 is kept, 42 bases in frame from base 1. CDR1 and CDR2 are drawn from the germline V gene (reference sequence): SEHNR, FQNEAQ. The germline V end is reduced by 5 bases and the J end by 1 base; junction bases left unmatched: 4. The research as a whole found: In the ex vivo response, HLA-C-restricted CMV-specific TCR beta clonotypes were dominant, and in two of eight donors the single most frequent clonotype came from this HLA-C-restricted group. Cumulative frequency of public TCR beta family members discriminated carriers of CMV infection plus the relevant HLA type in this cohort and an independent 352-donor cohort.

The sample comprised PBMCs. The rearrangement joined TRBV7-9 to TRBJ1-1; 7 bases in the middle match TRBD1. The sequence derives from a human donor in good health (CMV status not recorded). Some clones in this sample may be carry-over from other donors' samples. The sequence in DNA is TGTGCCAGCAGCGTCTGGACAGGGAACACTGAAGCTTTCTTT. The translation is CASSVWTGNTEAFF. Here the CDR3 is joined to the reference TRBV7-9 and TRBJ1-1 genes, and the full variable domain is: DTGVSQNPRHKITKRGQNVTFRCDPISEHNRLYWYRQTLGQGPEFLTYFQNEAQLEKSRLLSDRFSAERPKGSFSTLEIQRTEQGDSAMYLCASSVWTGNTEAFFGQGTRLTVV.